These T cell receptor beta chains were read from a single sample in a study of Ad26.COV2.S vaccination and SARS-CoV-2 variants. Measured with immunoSEQ multiplex PCR; TCRdb has only the in-frame clones, and not every one. This repertoire shows around 340,000 clones, less than 90% found once; its top ten account for about 10%. Material: peripheral blood, obtained in a trial of Ad26.COV2.S vaccine versus placebo. The receptor source for this set is a person between 18 and 59 years old who received the Ad26.COV2.S COVID-19 vaccine or a placebo. Each CDR3 is given with its conserved first and last residue. Each record gives: clone size, V gene, J gene, D gene, CDR3 protein, CDR3 DNA. A D gene is named only where the DNA matches it firmly. Size is stated for part of the rows, as once, few or many counts, or as a class when the clone is expanded.

>-|TRBV5-1|TRBJ1-1|TRBD1
CASSYTGTGDTEAFF
TGCGCCAGCAGCTACACCGGGACAGGGGACACTGAAGCTTTCTTT
>-|TRBV11-1|TRBJ2-7|TRBD1
CASSSGQNYEQYF
TGTGCCAGCAGCTCGGGACAGAACTACGAGCAGTACTTC
>once|TRBV6-2/TRBV6-3|TRBJ2-7|TRBD2
CASSYVYGGAYEQYF
TGTGCCAGCAGTTACGTTTACGGGGGGGCCTACGAGCAGTACTTC
>-|TRBV4-3|TRBJ2-1|TRBD1
CASSRAYEGANEQFF
TGCGCCAGCAGCCGGGCCTACGAGGGGGCGAATGAGCAGTTCTTC
>-|TRBV28|TRBJ1-6|-
CASSLGGGNYNSPLHF
TGTGCCAGCAGTTTAGGGGGGGGAAACTATAATTCACCCCTCCACTTT
>-|TRBV5-1|TRBJ1-5|-
CASSLEGNSNQPQHF
TGCGCCAGCAGCTTGGAGGGGAATAGCAATCAGCCCCAGCATTTT
>-|TRBV7-9|TRBJ1-3|TRBD1
CASSQTGSGNTIYF
TGTGCCAGCAGCCAGACAGGGTCTGGAAACACCATATATTTT
>-|TRBV7-9|TRBJ2-7|TRBD1
CASSHPLGGGTGTYEQYF
TGTGCCAGCAGCCACCCTTTAGGAGGGGGGACAGGGACCTACGAGCAGTACTTC
>-|TRBV5-4|TRBJ1-1|TRBD1
CASSDGTGYIEAFF
TGTGCCAGCAGCGACGGGACAGGGTACATTGAAGCTTTCTTT
>-|TRBV27|TRBJ1-2|-
CASSLMEKNGYTF
TGTGCCAGCAGTTTAATGGAGAAGAACGGCTACACCTTC
>-|TRBV3-1/TRBV3-2|TRBJ2-4|-
CASSQDRRLAKNIQYF
TGTGCCAGCAGCCAAGATCGCCGGCTAGCCAAAAACATTCAGTACTTC
>-|TRBV24-1|TRBJ2-2|TRBD1
CATSDLGTDTGELFF
TGTGCCACCAGTGATTTGGGGACAGATACCGGGGAGCTGTTTTTT